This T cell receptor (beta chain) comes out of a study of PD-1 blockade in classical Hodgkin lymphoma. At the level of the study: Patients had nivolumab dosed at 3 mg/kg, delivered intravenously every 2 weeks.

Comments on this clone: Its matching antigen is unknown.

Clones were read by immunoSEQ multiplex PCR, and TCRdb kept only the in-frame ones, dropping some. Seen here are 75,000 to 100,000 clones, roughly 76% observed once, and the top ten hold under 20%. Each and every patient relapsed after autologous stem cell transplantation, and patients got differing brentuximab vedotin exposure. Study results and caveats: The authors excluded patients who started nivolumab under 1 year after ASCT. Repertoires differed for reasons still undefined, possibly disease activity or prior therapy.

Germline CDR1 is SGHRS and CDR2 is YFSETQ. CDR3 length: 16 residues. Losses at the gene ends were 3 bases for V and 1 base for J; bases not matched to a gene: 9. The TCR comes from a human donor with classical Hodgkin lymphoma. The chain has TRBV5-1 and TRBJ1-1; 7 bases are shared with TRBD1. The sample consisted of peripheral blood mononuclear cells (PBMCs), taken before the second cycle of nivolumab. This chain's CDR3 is CASSWKTGTANTEAFF. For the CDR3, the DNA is TGCGCCAGCAGCTGGAAGACCGGGACAGCGAACACTGAAGCTTTCTTT.